A single T cell receptor (beta chain) is shown here with its context. How the authors handled the data: The assay estimated nucleated cells by amplifying reference gene primers. The data were produced by immunoSEQ multiplex PCR, yet TCRdb's version contains in-frame clones alone and is incomplete. V and J calls and clone size follow that table, whereas D and trimming were derived from the DNA. The sample comprises 150,000 to 250,000 clones, about 80% of which are singletons, and approximately 6.9% rests with the top ten. This record comes from a study of blood T cell repertoires in COVID-19. CDR1 and CDR2 from the germline V gene are LGHDT and YNNKEL (reference sequence). Trimming cost V 5 bases and J 7 bases; bases outside gene matches: 13. This CDR3 region has 16 residues.

Sequenced material: peripheral blood. This receptor was identified in a human donor with acute or convalescent COVID-19. The donor label of this sample is uncertain. V gene TRBV3-1 (or the pseudogene TRBV3-2) combines with J gene TRBJ1-4; 7 nucleotides align to TRBD1. The CDR3 nucleotides read TGTGCCAGCAGCTCAAGGTTGGGGTCAGGGGGTGAAAAACTGTTTTTT. Protein: CASSSRLGSGGEKLFF.